What follows are 30 T cell receptor beta chains derived from one specimen sequenced in a study of blood T cell repertoires in COVID-19. Method: immunoSEQ multiplex PCR; TCRdb's copy keeps in-frame clones and lacks some. The sample has roughly 150,000 clones; about four fifths are singletons. The sample comprised peripheral blood. Receptors originate from an elderly woman with COVID-19, enrolled during active disease.

The chain links TRBV5-1 to TRBJ1-2; no firm D call. With 7 bases removed from V and 2 bases from J, the gap between germline ends came to 15 bases. CDR3 length: 14 residues. Germline CDR1 reads SGHRS; CDR2 reads YFSETQ. The CDR3 bases are TGCGCCAGCGGAGACCGCGCTAGGAACTATGGCTACACCTTC. This translates into CASGDRARNYGYTF.

The V gene is TRBV11-2, the J gene TRBJ2-5; D uncertain. Germline V CDR1 and CDR2: SGHAT, FQNNGV. V lost 1 base to trimming and J lost 1 base, with 7 bases between them. The CDR3 covers 14 residues. CDR3 sequence reads: CASSLGSVQETQYF. Here the CDR3 DNA reads TGTGCCAGCAGCTTAGGCTCAGTCCAAGAGACCCAGTACTTC.

This clone came up a few times. Because the CDR3's place on the DNA is in doubt, the DNA is left out and the CDR3 is given as listed by TCRdb. The chain carries TRBV2 and TRBJ2-5; TRBD2 was called by the table and not checked on the DNA. Per the germline V gene, CDR1 is SNHLY and CDR2 is FYNNEI. With termini counted, the CDR3 has 13 amino acids. The CDR3 loop reads CASSESVAGGSYF.

V is TRBV7-9 and J is TRBJ1-2, with a possible D match to TRBD1 (6 bases). The V end lost 10 bases, the J end lost 4 bases, and 16 bases lay between the germline ends. Germline CDR1 and CDR2: SEHNR and FQNEAQ (reference sequence). The CDR3 is made up of 13 amino acids. CDR3 loop: CATWTETIYGYTF. The CDR3 DNA reads TGTGCCACCTGGACAGAAACAATCTATGGCTACACCTTC.

The chain has TRBV7-6 and TRBJ1-1, with D perhaps matching TRBD1 (6 bases). Trimming took off 5 bases at V and 4 bases at J, with 26 bases between the two ends. CDR3 length equals 18 residues. The germline gives CDR1 SGHVS, CDR2 FNYEAQ. The CDR3 DNA is TGTGCCAGCAGCCCCGACAGGACCCCCTCCCCGGCCGGCACTGAAGCTTTCTTT. Translation gives CASSPDRTPSPAGTEAFF.

The V and J genes are TRBV7-2 and TRBJ1-2, with D perhaps TRBD1 (5 bases). The CDR3 has 13 amino acids. The germline V gene encodes CDR1 SGHTA and CDR2 FQGNSA. Trimming left V 3 bases short and J 1 base short, with 6 bases between. CDR3 amino acids: CASSFRVNYGYTF. In nucleotides, the CDR3 is TGTGCCAGCAGCTTCAGGGTTAACTATGGCTACACCTTC.

The gene calls are TRBV6-5 and TRBJ2-7; D is perhaps TRBD1 (6 bases). CDR1 and CDR2 from the germline V gene are MNHEY and SVGAGI. With 6 bases removed from V and 0 bases from J, the gap between germline ends came to 12 bases. The CDR3 runs to 14 residues. In nucleotides, the CDR3 is TGTGCCAGCAGGGGGACATGGAGCTCCTACGAGCAGTACTTC. The encoded protein is CASRGTWSSYEQYF.

The V call is TRBV6-6, the J call TRBJ2-5; 13 bases line up with TRBD2. This CDR3 is built from 15 residues. Trimming at V came to 7 bases and at J to 2 bases, leaving 4 bases not matched to a gene. In germline, CDR1 is MNHNY, CDR2 SVGAGI (reference sequence). The CDR3 nucleotides read TGTGCCAGCAAGAAACTAGCGGGGGGGCAAGAGACCCAGTACTTC. It encodes CASKKLAGGQETQYF.

The J gene is TRBJ2-1, the V gene TRBV19, with D perhaps TRBD2 (7 bases). V gave up 3 bases and J gave up 9 bases, with 18 bases separating them. This CDR3 spans 15 amino acids. The germline CDR1 and CDR2 sequences are LNHDA and SQIVND (reference sequence). Here the CDR3 DNA reads TGTGCCAGTAGTATCTGGGGGGGCTTAGGTAGTGAGCAGTTCTTC. Protein: CASSIWGGLGSEQFF. The variable domain in full, with the rest retrieved from reference TRBV19 and TRBJ2-1, is DGGITQSPKYLFRKEGQNVTLSCEQNLNHDAMYWYRQDPGQGLRLIYYSQIVNDFQKGDIAEGYSVSREKKESFPLTVTSAQKNPTAFYLCASSIWGGLGSEQFFGPGTRLTVL.

The chain couples TRBV2 to TRBJ2-7; D remains unclear. V was shortened by 3 bases and J by 3 bases, with 9 bases between the two germline ends. This CDR3 has 13 residues. The germline V gene has CDR1 SNHLY and CDR2 FYNNEI. The CDR3 DNA reads as TGTGCCAGCAGTGAGGGCAGATACTACGAGCAGTACTTC. Residues: CASSEGRYYEQYF.

The chain joins TRBV19 to TRBJ2-7, with 9 bases identical to TRBD1. This CDR3 region has 14 residues. The trim removed 6 bases at V and 5 bases at J, leaving 8 bases unmatched. CDR1 is LNHDA, CDR2 SQIVND, per germline (reference sequence). CDR3 region: CASRPGQGPDEQYF. CDR3 DNA sequence: TGTGCCAGTAGACCGGGACAGGGTCCCGACGAGCAGTACTTC.

This clone was observed a few times. CDR3 sequence (DNA): TGTGCCAGCAGCCCGACAGGGAACCCGGGCTACACCTTC. This gives the protein CASSPTGNPGYTF. The rearrangement links TRBV7-9 to TRBJ1-2; 7 bases agree with TRBD1. With V trimmed by 5 bases and J by 8 bases, 8 bases remained unmatched. The CDR3 is 13 residues long. CDR1 is SEHNR and CDR2 is FQNEAQ in the germline V gene (reference sequence).

The rearrangement joins TRBV18 to TRBJ2-7, with D perhaps TRBD1 (6 bases). CDR1 and CDR2 from the germline V gene are KGHSH and LQKENI. The CDR3 is 14 amino acids. The V end was cut by 3 bases, the J end by 7 bases, with 16 bases between. Here the CDR3 DNA reads TGTGCCAGCTCACCTAACCGGGACACCTTAGAGCAGTACTTC. This translates into CASSPNRDTLEQYF.

This chain joins TRBV6-5 and TRBJ1-5, with D hard to call. CDR3 length: 14 residues. V was clipped by 7 bases and J by 6 bases, with 16 bases between them. CDR1 is MNHEY and CDR2 is SVGAGI in the germline V gene. The CDR3 reads CASIYRHRGQPQHF. The CDR3 nucleotides read TGTGCCAGCATATATCGGCATCGGGGTCAGCCCCAGCATTTT.

This chain connects TRBV6-1 to TRBJ2-1, with D possibly matching TRBD2 (5 bases). V dropped 2 bases and J dropped 9 bases, with 14 bases sitting between them. The CDR3 spans 14 residues. Germline loops: CDR1 MNHNS, CDR2 SASEGT. The CDR3 sequence: CASSERGLSLEQFF. CDR3 nucleotide sequence: TGTGCCAGCAGTGAACGCGGGCTGTCGCTTGAGCAGTTCTTC.

This chain's CDR3 is CASSIQGAYEQYF. The CDR3 DNA reads TGTGCCAGCAGTATACAGGGGGCATACGAGCAGTACTTC. The chain combines TRBV2 with TRBJ2-7; 9 positions match TRBD1. The V segment lost 5 bases and the J segment 4 bases; nucleotides outside the gene matches: 3. The length of the CDR3 is 13 residues. Germline loops: CDR1 SNHLY, CDR2 FYNNEI.

CDR3: CASSSLGGTYEQYF. CDR3 sequence (DNA): TGCGCCAGCAGCTCCTTGGGGGGGACGTACGAGCAGTACTTC. The chain has TRBV5-1 and TRBJ2-7, with 7 nucleotides matching TRBD2. The V gene end was trimmed by 3 bases and the J gene end by 4 bases; junction bases not matched to a gene: 7. There are 14 residues in the CDR3. Germline CDR1 and CDR2: SGHRS and YFSETQ.

The chain couples TRBV4-1 to TRBJ1-5, with D hard to call. Trimming shortened V by 3 bases and J by 5 bases, and 11 bases separated the two germline ends. The CDR3 totals 14 residues. Germline-derived CDR1 and CDR2 are MGHRA and YSYEKL. DNA for the CDR3: TGCGCCAGCAGCCATGGCGGGAACGATCAGCCCCAGCATTTT. It yields the protein CASSHGGNDQPQHF.

V and J are TRBV7-9 and TRBJ2-1; TRBD1 matches 10 bases. Germline lookup yields CDR1 SEHNR and CDR2 FQNEAQ (reference sequence). The V and J ends lost 5 bases and 6 bases, in that order; junction bases with no gene match: 7. CDR3 size: 15 residues. The CDR3 here is CASSRRQGAGNEQFF. The DNA of the CDR3 is TGTGCCAGCAGCCGACGACAGGGGGCAGGCAATGAGCAGTTCTTC. The variable domain in full, with the rest retrieved from reference TRBV7-9 and TRBJ2-1, is DTGVSQNPRHKITKRGQNVTFRCDPISEHNRLYWYRQTLGQGPEFLTYFQNEAQLEKSRLLSDRFSAERPKGSFSTLEIQRTEQGDSAMYLCASSRRQGAGNEQFFGPGTRLTVL.

The chain is built from TRBV7-3 and TRBJ2-2; D is uncertain. This CDR3 comprises 14 residues. Trimming pared 8 bases from V and 6 bases from J, leaving 16 bases between. Germline V gives CDR1 SGHTA, CDR2 FQGTGA. CDR3 coding DNA: TGTGCCAGCCAGCGTGTCCCTTCGGCCGGGGAGCTGTTTTTT. This translates into CASQRVPSAGELFF.

The V and J genes are TRBV4-3 and TRBJ1-2; maybe TRBD1 (6 bases). This CDR3 has 14 amino acids. The ends were cut back, 0 bases at V and 4 bases at J, with 9 bases in the middle. Per germline, CDR1 LGHNA and CDR2 YSLEER. The CDR3 protein is CASSQDRGAYGYTF. CDR3 in DNA: TGCGCCAGCAGCCAAGACAGGGGTGCCTATGGCTACACCTTC.

This chain links TRBV5-4 with TRBJ1-2, with D perhaps matching TRBD1 (5 bases). V dropped 2 bases and J dropped 7 bases, with 15 bases sitting between them. The CDR3 length is 14 residues. Germline loops: CDR1 SGHNT, CDR2 YYREEE (reference sequence). The CDR3 loop is CASSFVSSQGGYTF. The CDR3 DNA reads TGTGCCAGCAGCTTTGTTAGTTCTCAGGGTGGCTACACCTTC.

This sequence joins TRBV6-4 and TRBJ2-1; 9 bases are a match to TRBD2. This CDR3 region has 17 residues. Per germline, CDR1 MRHNA and CDR2 SNTAGT. V gave up 5 bases and J gave up 0 bases; unmatched junction bases: 8. CDR3 nucleotide sequence: TGTGCCAGCAGTCCCCCAGGTAGCGGGAGCTCCTACAATGAGCAGTTCTTC. Protein product: CASSPPGSGSSYNEQFF.

V usage is TRBV5-1 and J usage is TRBJ2-7; TRBD1 aligns across 8 bases. The V gene end was trimmed by 2 bases and the J gene end by 5 bases; junction bases not matched to a gene: 6. CDR3 length equals 14 residues. Germline V gene lookup returns CDR1 SGHRS and CDR2 YFSETQ. The CDR3 bases are TGCGCCAGCAGCTTCTCAGGGGGCGTTCACGAGCAGTACTTC. It specifies CASSFSGGVHEQYF. Variable domain in full (rest from reference TRBV5-1 and TRBJ2-7): KAGVTQTPRYLIKTRGQQVTLSCSPISGHRSVSWYQQTPGQGLQFLFEYFSETQRNKGNFPGRFSGRQFSNSRSEMNVSTLELGDSALYLCASSFSGGVHEQYFGPGTRLTVT.

V usage is TRBV4-2 and J usage is TRBJ2-1, with TRBD2 matching over 7 bases. The length of the CDR3 is 17 residues. Germline CDR1 LGHNA, CDR2 YNFKEQ. The V and J ends lost 3 bases and 3 bases, in that order; junction bases with no gene match: 11. The CDR3 reads CASSQDEPGLFYNEQFF. The DNA for the CDR3 is TGTGCCAGCAGCCAGGACGAACCGGGACTATTCTACAATGAGCAGTTCTTC.

V and J are TRBV7-9 and TRBJ1-2; 8 positions agree with TRBD1. Germline CDR1 and CDR2: SEHNR and FQNEAQ (reference sequence). V was pared by 5 bases and J by 4 bases, with 6 bases of the junction left unmatched. The CDR3 is 14 amino acids. The CDR3, as DNA: TGTGCCAGCAGCATATGGGACAGGTCCTATGGCTACACCTTC. It is translated as CASSIWDRSYGYTF.

The J gene is TRBJ1-4, the V gene TRBV2; 7 bases fit TRBD1. The CDR3 is made up of 16 amino acids. Germline CDR1 reads SNHLY; CDR2 reads FYNNEI. The junction had 9 bases not matched to a gene; V was cut back by 4 bases and J by 4 bases. CDR3 protein: CASSADRRVGNEKLFF. The CDR3, as DNA: TGTGCCAGCAGTGCGGACAGGAGGGTGGGTAATGAAAAACTGTTTTTT.

The rearrangement links TRBV18 to TRBJ1-3; D remains unclear. Trimming pared 8 bases from V and 2 bases from J, leaving 7 bases between. Germline CDR1 is KGHSH and CDR2 is LQKENI. The length of the CDR3 is 12 residues. The CDR3 nucleotides are TGTGCCAGCGACTCAGCTGGAAACACCATATATTTT. Amino acid sequence: CASDSAGNTIYF. Full variable domain (rest looked up from reference TRBV18 and TRBJ1-3): NAGVMQNPRHLVRRRGQEARLRCSPMKGHSHVYWYRQLPEEGLKFMVYLQKENIIDESGMPKERFSAEFPKEGPSILRIQQVVRGDSAAYFCASDSAGNTIYFGEGSWLTVV.

This rearrangement joins TRBV6-4 to TRBJ2-7, with TRBD1 matching over 7 bases. The V and J ends lost 4 bases and 3 bases, in that order; junction bases with no gene match: 21. Germline CDR1 MRHNA, CDR2 SNTAGT. This CDR3 has 19 residues. For the CDR3, the DNA is TGTGCCAGCAGTGGGGGCCACGACTGGGACAGCCCCATGGACTACGAGCAGTACTTC. It encodes CASSGGHDWDSPMDYEQYF.

This rearrangement joins TRBV7-9 to TRBJ2-5; unclear D gene. V was trimmed by 3 bases and J by 3 bases, leaving 11 bases between them. CDR3 size: 14 residues. Germline values: CDR1 SEHNR, CDR2 FQNEAQ (reference sequence). The DNA for the CDR3 is TGTGCCAGCAGCTTTTGGGCAGGCGAAGAGACCCAGTACTTC. As protein: CASSFWAGEETQYF.